A selection of T cell receptor beta chains follows, all from one sample in a study of early T cells in non-severe SARS-CoV-2 infection. Via MiXCR, TCRdb re-called the 5' RACE reads, giving one row per CDR3 protein. The table lists tens of thousands of distinct CDR3 sequences, over 9% of them singletons. Sequenced sample: whole blood. The receptor set was obtained from an adult who was a healthcare worker with PCR-confirmed SARS-CoV-2 infection or an uninfected control (not recorded which). Each CDR3 is given with its conserved first and last residue. The D gene is left open where the match is weak. Clone size is stated in some rows and not others, as once, few, many or a class when expanded.

j_call clone_size d_call v_call cdr3_aa cdr3_nt
TRBJ2-1 many TRBD2 TRBV10-3 CAISESWTSGGYNEQFF TGTGCCATCAGTGAGTCTTGGACTAGCGGGGGGTACAATGAGCAGTTCTTC
TRBJ2-5 few NA TRBV5-4 CASSLEGRGGETQYF TGTGCCAGCAGCTTGGAAGGCAGGGGAGGCGAGACCCAGTACTTC
TRBJ1-1 many NA TRBV7-6 CASSLGGSWSTEAFF TGTGCCAGCAGCTTAGGAGGGAGCTGGAGCACTGAAGCTTTCTTT
TRBJ1-2 few TRBD1 TRBV10-3 CAISNRDRGHYGYTF TGTGCCATCAGCAACCGGGACAGGGGGCACTATGGCTACACCTTC
TRBJ2-7 many NA TRBV12-3/TRBV12-4 CASSLINAYEQYF TGTGCCAGCAGTTTAATCAACGCCTACGAGCAGTACTTC
TRBJ1-1 NA NA TRBV29-1 CSVEDFGRMNTEAFF TGCAGCGTTGAAGATTTCGGCAGGATGAACACTGAAGCTTTCTTT
TRBJ2-2 NA NA TRBV4-2 CASSPVLYTGELFF TGTGCCAGCAGCCCAGTTCTCTACACCGGGGAGCTGTTTTTT
TRBJ1-5 NA TRBD1 TRBV19 CASKRTGLSNQPQHF TGTGCCAGTAAGAGGACAGGCCTTAGCAATCAGCCCCAGCATTTT
TRBJ2-5 NA NA TRBV7-9 CASSLFPSRVQETQYF TGTGCCAGCAGCTTATTTCCTAGTAGAGTCCAAGAGACCCAGTACTTC
TRBJ2-1 NA NA TRBV10-3 CAVIKTPSRNNEQFF TGTGCCGTCATAAAGACTCCGTCCCGGAACAATGAGCAGTTCTTC
TRBJ2-6 few NA TRBV6-5 CASSPGGSGANVLTF TGTGCCAGCAGCCCCGGCGGCTCTGGGGCCAACGTCCTGACTTTC
TRBJ2-5 few NA TRBV4-1 CASSQEGAASETQYF TGCGCCAGCAGCCAAGAAGGGGCGGCTTCGGAGACCCAGTACTTC
TRBJ2-7 many NA TRBV12-3/TRBV12-4 CASSLRGATYEQYF TGTGCCAGCAGTTTACGGGGGGCCACCTACGAGCAGTACTTC
TRBJ1-2 few NA TRBV30 CAWSDPAGMGYTF TGTGCCTGGAGTGACCCCGCCGGGATGGGCTACACCTTC
TRBJ2-3 many NA TRBV11-2 CASTPATGATDTQYF TGTGCCAGCACCCCCGCCACGGGGGCCACAGATACGCAGTATTTT
TRBJ2-1 many NA TRBV5-4 CASSPWGAHNEQFF TGTGCCAGCAGCCCATGGGGGGCCCACAATGAGCAGTTCTTC
TRBJ1-2 NA NA TRBV28 CASAPGKYGYTF TGTGCCAGCGCACCAGGGAAGTATGGCTACACCTTC
TRBJ2-3 few TRBD2 TRBV20-1 CSARASSGAPDF TGCAGTGCTAGAGCGTCTAGCGGGGCCCCAGATTTT
TRBJ2-3 NA TRBD2 TRBV5-1 CASSLRTSGADTQYF TGCGCCAGCAGCCTACGGACTAGCGGGGCAGATACGCAGTATTTT
TRBJ2-1 NA TRBD2 TRBV20-1 CSARDPQRGANEQFF TGCAGTGCTAGAGATCCCCAGCGGGGGGCCAATGAGCAGTTCTTC
TRBJ2-5 many NA TRBV7-9 CASSLVSETQYF TGTGCCAGCAGCTTAGTATCGGAGACCCAGTACTTC
TRBJ2-5 many TRBD1 TRBV7-9 CASSPGHRGDETQYF TGTGCCAGCAGTCCTGGTCACAGGGGAGACGAGACCCAGTACTTC
TRBJ1-3 many NA TRBV18 CASGSGAPVSGNTIYF TGTGCCAGTGGTTCGGGCGCCCCCGTCTCTGGAAACACCATATATTTT
TRBJ2-1 once TRBD2 TRBV3-1 CASRPGERGGNEQFF TGTGCCAGCAGGCCAGGCGAGCGGGGGGGCAATGAGCAGTTCTTC
TRBJ2-3 NA TRBD1 TRBV5-1 CASSYNRDSRTDTQYF TGCGCCAGCAGCTACAATCGGGACAGCCGCACAGATACGCAGTATTTT
TRBJ1-2 many NA TRBV12-3/TRBV12-4 CASSFQSNRGYGYTF TGTGCCAGCAGTTTCCAGTCGAATAGAGGCTATGGCTACACCTTC
TRBJ1-2 NA NA TRBV29-1 CSVDRGVGYTF TGCAGCGTTGACAGGGGTGTGGGCTACACCTTC
TRBJ2-2 few NA TRBV6-6 CASSYSWAGELFF TGTGCCAGCAGTTACAGCTGGGCCGGGGAGCTGTTTTTT
TRBJ2-3 NA NA TRBV5-1 CASSLGLPPDTQYF TGCGCCAGCAGCTTGGGACTACCTCCAGATACGCAGTATTTT
TRBJ2-2 NA NA TRBV5-6 CASSPGDGELFF TGTGCCAGCAGCCCCGGTGACGGGGAGCTGTTTTTT
TRBJ1-4 many NA TRBV6-1 CASSVPTSVEAEKLFF TGTGCCAGCAGTGTCCCGACATCGGTGGAAGCCGAAAAACTGTTTTTT
TRBJ1-1 many NA TRBV6-5 CASSYSFGGGAFF TGTGCCAGCAGTTACTCTTTTGGAGGGGGGGCTTTCTTT
TRBJ2-3 few NA TRBV20-1 CSAADGTDTQYF TGCAGTGCTGCCGACGGCACAGATACGCAGTATTTT
TRBJ2-5 few NA TRBV19 CASSILGGGLGGETQYF TGTGCCAGTAGTATACTTGGGGGCGGACTCGGTGGAGAGACCCAGTACTTC
TRBJ2-7 few TRBD2 TRBV10-3 CAISDGLAGVRSYEQYF TGTGCCATCAGTGATGGCCTAGCGGGGGTCCGCTCCTACGAGCAGTACTTC